Shown below are 20 T cell receptor beta chains from a single sample sequenced in a study of blood T cells in healthy people across ages (dated by TCRdb to between 2014 and 2017). Libraries were made using 5' RACE. TCRdb records Illumina HiSeq 2500 as the sequencer. A second PCR of about 7 to 12 cycles was run with a J-beta primer mix and a sample-barcoded 5' primer. TCRdb reran the public reads through fastp at Q25 and MiXCR, keeping productive beta chains. Rows matching on CDR3 protein sequence are summarized as one entry with the most common DNA and genes. Within this sample are 600,000 to 900,000 distinct CDR3 sequences, with approximately 24% of them counted one time only. The ten largest clonotypes hold under 3% of the sample. A further study also used this sample, focusing on T cells of mothers and their children.

The material sequenced was blood. These receptors originate from a boy aged 5-17 years in good health.

The V gene is TRBV20-1, the J gene TRBJ2-7; no reliable D call. Germline V gives CDR1 DFQATT, CDR2 SNEGSKA (reference sequence). CDR3 length equals 11 residues. The V and J ends lost 0 bases and 2 bases respectively, with 2 bases between them. The CDR3 nucleotides read TGCAGTGCTAGAGAAACCTACGAGCAGTACTTC. Its translation: CSARETYEQYF.

The chain carries TRBV13 and TRBJ2-7, with 10 bases lining up with TRBD1. CDR1 PRHDT and CDR2 FYEKMQ come from the germline V gene (reference sequence). CDR3 length: 14 amino acids. V lost 7 bases and J lost 7; bases outside the gene matches: 10. CDR3 amino acids: CASTLGQGVREQYF. CDR3 nucleotide sequence: TGTGCCAGCACGTTAGGACAGGGGGTGAGGGAGCAGTACTTC.

In its sample, this clonotype was seen a few times. This sequence joins TRBV7-9 and TRBJ2-7, with D tentatively TRBD1 (5 bases). Trimming shortened V by 5 bases and J by 3 bases, and 14 bases separated the two germline ends. Per the germline V gene, CDR1 is SEHNR and CDR2 is FQNEAQ (reference sequence). The CDR3 consists of 14 residues. This chain's CDR3 is CASSPQGTHYEQYF. The CDR3 DNA follows: TGTGCCAGCAGCCCCCAGGGAACCCACTACGAGCAGTACTTC.

The rearrangement joins TRBV5-1 to TRBJ1-1, with a possible D match to TRBD1 (6 bases). Germline loops: CDR1 SGHRS, CDR2 YFSETQ. The CDR3 contains 17 residues. The V end lost 0 bases, the J end lost 1 base, and 16 bases lay between the germline ends. CDR3 nucleotides: TGCGCCAGCAGCTTGGGAGGCCCGGGACATAGGAACACTGAAGCTTTCTTT. This codes for CASSLGGPGHRNTEAFF.

This clonotype was found a few times. This chain links TRBV28 with TRBJ2-4; D possibly corresponds to TRBD2 (5 bases). Trimming removed 3 bases from V and 6 bases from J, with 9 bases in between. CDR3 size: 13 residues. The germline gives CDR1 MDHEN, CDR2 SYDVKM. DNA of the CDR3: TGTGCCAGCAGTTTCGGGGAGCGAAACATTCAGTACTTC. This codes for CASSFGERNIQYF.

The rearrangement joins TRBV12-5 to TRBJ1-3; D remains ambiguous. V lost 2 bases to trimming and J lost 3 bases, with 8 bases between them. Germline V gene data show CDR1 as LGHNT and CDR2 as FRNRAP. CDR3 length: 14 residues. The DNA for the CDR3 is TGTGCTAGTGGTTTGTCTTTAGGTGGAAACACCATATATTTT. Encoded protein: CASGLSLGGNTIYF.

This sequence joins TRBV27 and TRBJ2-7; 9 nucleotides match TRBD2. V shed 8 bases, J shed 3 bases, and the junction held 11 bases outside the gene matches. Germline CDR1 and CDR2: MNHEY and SMNVEV (reference sequence). The length of the CDR3 is 15 residues. This chain's CDR3 is CASQPATSGRYEQYF. The CDR3, as DNA: TGTGCCAGCCAACCCGCAACTAGCGGGCGCTACGAGCAGTACTTC.

V gene TRBV20-1 combines with J gene TRBJ2-1; 8 bases fit TRBD1. Near its end, the DNA agrees better with TRBJ2-5, so the J call may be wrong. This CDR3 has 13 amino acids. Germline V gene lookup returns CDR1 DFQATT and CDR2 SNEGSKA (reference sequence). The CDR3 sequence: CSATGGGQETQYF. The CDR3 nucleotides read TGCAGTGCTACAGGGGGCGGTCAAGAGACCCAGTACTTC.

This chain connects TRBV5-1 to TRBJ2-5; TRBD2 agrees at 7 bases. CDR1 is SGHRS and CDR2 is YFSETQ in the germline V gene. V shed 4 bases and J 7 bases; nucleotides not matched to a gene: 10. This CDR3 is 14 amino acids long. In DNA form, the CDR3 reads TGCGCCAGCAGCCCCAGACTAGCAGCGGTGACCCAGTACTTC. Translated: CASSPRLAAVTQYF.

This clonotype was counted once. CDR3 nucleotides: TGTGCCAGCAGCCAAGGACTAGCGGGGGCCCTTCCATACTTC. Translated, it gives CASSQGLAGALPYF. J is TRBJ2-5 and V is TRBV3-1; TRBD2 matches at 12 bases. The CDR3 covers 14 residues. From germline, CDR1 is LGHDT and CDR2 YNNKEL (reference sequence). V lost 1 base, J lost 14 bases, and 8 bases stayed unmatched.

This clonotype was counted between two and nine times. The chain has TRBV14 and TRBJ1-2; D uncertain. V was pared by 1 base and J by 8 bases, with 14 bases between. This CDR3 has 14 amino acids. Germline V gene data show CDR1 as SGHDN and CDR2 as FVKESK. CDR3 bases: TGTGCCAGCAGCCAAGGACTCCTAAGTTGGGGCTACACCTTC. Translated, it gives CASSQGLLSWGYTF.

This clonotype has just a few counts. This chain joins TRBV5-1 and TRBJ1-1; 8 positions match TRBD1. Germline CDR1 and CDR2: SGHRS and YFSETQ. CDR3 length: 13 residues. V dropped 4 bases and J dropped 10; count of bases not matched to a gene: 9. The chain's CDR3 is CASSPDGQGAAFF. DNA for the CDR3: TGCGCCAGCAGCCCGGACGGACAGGGAGCAGCTTTCTTT.

The chain joins TRBV12-3 or TRBV12-4 to TRBJ2-2; 7 bases fit TRBD2. With 8 bases clipped from V and 6 bases from J, the junction kept 12 bases outside the gene matches. CDR3 length equals 15 residues. CDR3 nucleotide sequence: TGTGCCAGCCTGCACTACGGGGGGTCCCCCGGGGAGCTGTTTTTT. Its protein product is CASLHYGGSPGELFF.

As regards this clonotype: Germline is not matched at one junction end, which may reflect a read error. The genes are TRBV27 and TRBJ2-1, with 10 bases fitting TRBD2. Germline CDR1 MNHEY, CDR2 SMNVEV (reference sequence). This CDR3 has 16 amino acids. CDR3 region: CASSSSEAGGFNGQFF. The DNA for the CDR3 is TGTGCCAGCAGTTCCTCGGAAGCGGGGGGGTTTAATGGGCAGTTCTTC.

This clonotype was counted between two and nine times. The chain has TRBV2 and TRBJ2-2; 12 nucleotides line up with TRBD2. Germline lookup yields CDR1 SNHLY and CDR2 FYNNEI. Trimming took 3 bases from V and 0 from J; bases not matched to a gene: 5. The CDR3 totals 18 residues. The CDR3 reads CASSELLAGGPNTGELFF. Written as DNA, the CDR3 is TGTGCCAGCAGTGAGTTGCTAGCGGGGGGGCCGAACACCGGGGAGCTGTTTTTT.

This clonotype has a handful of counts. The V call is TRBV28, the J call TRBJ2-1, with 11 bases aligning to TRBD2. The CDR3 sequence is 18 residues long. CDR1 and CDR2 from the germline V gene are MDHEN and SYDVKM. V lost 6 bases to trimming and J lost 10 bases; unmatched junction nucleotides: 20. CDR3 region: CASSPISYQLAGEEEQFF. In DNA, the CDR3 is TGTGCCAGCAGCCCCATAAGTTACCAACTAGCGGGAGAGGAGGAGCAGTTCTTC.

The chain carries TRBV7-3 and TRBJ2-1; 14 bases are shared with TRBD2. This CDR3 is 20 amino acids long. Looked up from germline, CDR1 is SGHTA and CDR2 is FQGTGA. V shed 2 bases, J shed 4 bases, and the junction held 13 bases outside the gene matches. CDR3 nucleotide sequence: TGTGCCAGCAGCTTACTGGGGGGTCCCGGGACTAGCGGGGGTTACAATGAGCAGTTCTTC. It is translated as CASSLLGGPGTSGGYNEQFF.

This clonotype was observed a handful of times. The chain carries TRBV6-5 and TRBJ2-7, with 7 bases lining up with TRBD1. The V segment lost 4 bases and the J segment 5 bases; nucleotides outside the gene matches: 11. The CDR3 sequence is 15 residues long. Germline V gives CDR1 MNHEY, CDR2 SVGAGI. The CDR3 bases are TGTGCCAGCAGTTTTTACAGGGGAGTCAGGGACGAGCAGTACTTC. This translates into CASSFYRGVRDEQYF.

This clonotype has a handful of counts. The V call is TRBV29-1, the J call TRBJ2-1; D possibly corresponds to TRBD2 (5 bases). CDR1 and CDR2 from the germline V gene are SQVTM and ANQGSEA. Trimming cost V 7 bases and J 3 bases, with 22 bases left between them. This CDR3 is 16 amino acids long. The CDR3 coding sequence is TGCAGCGCTCCCATTAGTAGGCCCCGGGACTACAATGAGCAGTTCTTC. It codes for CSAPISRPRDYNEQFF.

This clonotype was found a few times. The chain is built from TRBV27 and TRBJ2-3; 7 bases are a match to TRBD2. The V gene end was trimmed by 2 bases and the J gene end by 1 base; junction bases not matched to a gene: 9. The CDR3 is 17 amino acids. The germline CDR1 and CDR2 sequences are MNHEY and SMNVEV (reference sequence). The DNA for the CDR3 is TGTGCCAGCAGTTTAACGCCCGCGGGGGTCGGCACAGATACGCAGTATTTT. Protein sequence: CASSLTPAGVGTDTQYF.